This T cell receptor beta chain derives from a study of cytomegalovirus exposure and HLA in healthy donors. Overall study: A later analysis reported the approximately 120 validation repertoires used the same platform as the roughly 700 first-cohort repertoires.

Whole-study findings and limits: As confirmed in vitro, three CMV-associated chains were specific for CMV antigens. Later, an analysis found that TCR clusters from the first cohort tended to co-occur in the 130 or so validation repertoires.

Remarks on this clone: No antigen is known for it.

Separate from the approximately 600-subject first cohort was the roughly 120-subject validation cohort, to which the donors belonged. Data came from immunoSEQ multiplex PCR; TCRdb stores just in-frame clones and leaves some out. The table records 180,000 or so clones, 85% to 90% of them present only once. Input material: PBMCs. This sequence was found in a woman younger than 45 in good health and CMV-seronegative.

DNA for the CDR3: TGTGCCAGCAGCTTGAGGGGGCCGGGCACTGAAGCTTTCTTT. Translated: CASSLRGPGTEAFF. V usage is TRBV5-5 and J usage is TRBJ1-1; TRBD1 matches 7 bases. CDR3 length equals 14 residues. Germline trimming cut 1 base from V and 4 bases from J; bases unmatched to any gene: 4. Germline V gene lookup returns CDR1 SGHKS and CDR2 YYEKEE (reference sequence).